These 19 T cell receptor beta chains share one sample of origin, sequenced in a study of cytomegalovirus exposure and HLA in healthy donors. PCR was performed using 60 Vbeta and 13 Jbeta primers. Using immunoSEQ multiplex PCR, the repertoire was profiled, and TCRdb retains in-frame clones only, with some absent. The table lists approximately 140,000 clones, with 1.5% to 1.9% in the top ten. The sample was PBMCs. The receptors originated from a woman between 40 and 50 years old in good health and CMV-seronegative.

This rearrangement joins TRBV21-1 to TRBJ2-7; the D segment call TRBD1 is taken from the table without a DNA check. TRBV21-1 is classified as a pseudogene. This CDR3 contains 18 residues. CDR3 sequence (DNA): TGTGCCAGCAGCCCGGGGGGGACAGGGATATTTAGAGACTACGAGCAGTACTTC. It is translated as CASSPGGTGIFRDYEQYF.

The chain links TRBV10-3 to TRBJ1-5; a weak D match, TRBD1 (5 bases). The CDR3 is made up of 17 amino acids. V was cut by 3 bases and J by 6 bases, with 21 bases left in between. Germline loops: CDR1 ENHRY, CDR2 SYGVKD. This chain's CDR3 is CAISEQGSTFQGQPQHF. The CDR3 DNA follows: TGTGCCATCAGTGAACAAGGATCAACATTTCAGGGTCAGCCCCAGCATTTT.

This chain uses TRBV5-6 with TRBJ1-5; TRBD1 matches at 7 bases. CDR1 SGHDT and CDR2 YYEEEE come from the germline V gene. This CDR3 has 16 amino acids. V lost 2 bases, J lost 3 bases, and 8 bases stayed unmatched. As DNA, the CDR3 is TGTGCCAGCAGCTTCTATCGGACAGGCAACAATCAGCCCCAGCATTTT. As protein: CASSFYRTGNNQPQHF. Full variable domain (outside the CDR3, taken from reference TRBV5-6 and TRBJ1-5): DAGVTQSPTHLIKTRGQQVTLRCSPKSGHDTVSWYQQALGQGPQFIFQYYEEEERQRGNFPDRFSGHQFPNYSSELNVNALLLGDSALYLCASSFYRTGNNQPQHFGDGTRLSIL.

The chain recombines TRBV9 with TRBJ1-1; a weak D match, TRBD1 (6 bases). The V gene's germline CDR1 is SGDLS and CDR2 YYNGEE. V lost 4 bases to trimming and J lost 4 bases, with 14 bases between them. The CDR3 is made up of 14 amino acids. CDR3 DNA: TGTGCCAGCAGCCCCGTCACAGGGACCACTGAAGCTTTCTTT. Translating it yields CASSPVTGTTEAFF.

J is TRBJ2-3 and V is TRBV5-1; weak D call: TRBD2 (5 bases). This CDR3 contains 16 residues. Germline V gene lookup returns CDR1 SGHRS and CDR2 YFSETQ. V was shortened by 3 bases and J by 4 bases, with 18 bases between the two germline ends. DNA for the CDR3: TGCGCCAGCAGCTCAGGAGACGGGGATTGGGCAGATACGCAGTATTTT. Its protein product is CASSSGDGDWADTQYF.

CDR3 residues: CASSQGGLTGLRNQPQHF. DNA of the CDR3: TGTGCCAGCAGCCAAGGTGGCCTCACAGGGTTGCGCAATCAGCCCCAGCATTTT. V usage is TRBV4-2 and J usage is TRBJ1-5; D perhaps matches TRBD1 (6 bases). CDR1 LGHNA and CDR2 YNFKEQ come from the germline V gene. Trimming removed 1 base at V and 2 bases at J, with 18 bases between. The CDR3 spans 18 residues.

As concerns this clone: The junction departs from germline at one end; a sequencing error may be responsible. This chain joins TRBV19 and TRBJ1-3; D call uncertain. The CDR3 has 15 residues. Per the germline V gene, CDR1 is LNHDA and CDR2 is SQIVND (reference sequence). CDR3 residues: CASSSSHRTGDTIYF. The CDR3 DNA reads as TGTGCCAGTAGTTCTAGCCATCGGACTGGAGACACCATATATTTT.

The chain recombines TRBV9 with TRBJ1-2; 10 bases fit TRBD1. Germline-derived CDR1 and CDR2 are SGDLS and YYNGEE. This CDR3 comprises 14 residues. Trimming at V came to 3 bases and at J to 8 bases, leaving 7 bases not matched to a gene. The CDR3 DNA is TGTGCCAGCAGCGCGAGACAGGGGGCGCGGGGCTACACCTTC. Amino acid sequence: CASSARQGARGYTF.

CDR3 DNA: TGTGCCAGCAGCGCCCGGCGGACAGGGGGCGCGGATACGCAGTATTTT. Amino acid sequence: CASSARRTGGADTQYF. The chain joins TRBV9 to TRBJ2-3; TRBD1 aligns across 11 bases. The CDR3 consists of 16 residues. V was clipped by 3 bases and J by 6 bases; unmatched bases: 9. The germline gives CDR1 SGDLS, CDR2 YYNGEE.

The chain couples TRBV7-2 to TRBJ1-4; D remains ambiguous. CDR3 length equals 11 residues. Germline V CDR1 and CDR2: SGHTA, FQGNSA. Trimming stripped 4 bases from V and 8 bases from J, with 5 bases between. CDR3 region: CASSSEEKLFF. The CDR3 DNA reads TGTGCCAGCAGCTCCGAGGAAAAACTGTTTTTT.

The gene calls are TRBV29-1 and TRBJ1-2; D may be TRBD1 (6 bases). Trimming took off 7 bases at V and 0 bases at J, with 12 bases between the two ends. CDR3 length: 13 residues. Germline CDR1 is SQVTM and CDR2 is ANQGSEA. The chain's CDR3 is CSARQAANYGYTF. The CDR3, as DNA: TGCAGCGCCAGACAGGCGGCTAACTATGGCTACACCTTC.

The CDR3 sequence: CASSPFTGTEAFF. The CDR3 coding sequence is TGTGCCAGCTCACCGTTCACGGGGACTGAAGCTTTCTTT. The chain carries TRBV18 and TRBJ1-1; unclear D gene. The V and J ends lost 3 bases and 5 bases respectively, with 10 bases between them. The CDR3 totals 13 residues. From germline, CDR1 is KGHSH and CDR2 LQKENI.

The rearrangement links TRBV6-5 to TRBJ1-2; no clear D. V lost 2 bases and J lost 3, with 7 bases in between. The CDR3 covers 13 residues. The germline V gene has CDR1 MNHEY and CDR2 SVGAGI. CDR3 in DNA: TGTGCCAGCAGTTACAGAGTTGACTATGGCTACACCTTC. Encoded protein: CASSYRVDYGYTF.

V usage is TRBV13 and J usage is TRBJ1-2, with a weak D call TRBD1 (6 bases). This CDR3 spans 12 amino acids. V was trimmed by 3 bases and J by 12 bases, leaving 14 bases between them. Germline CDR1 reads PRHDT; CDR2 reads FYEKMQ (reference sequence). The chain's CDR3 is CASSFFRGRNTF. In DNA form, the CDR3 reads TGTGCCAGCAGCTTTTTCAGGGGCCGAAACACCTTC. The full variable domain, in which reference TRBV13 and TRBJ1-2 provide the parts outside the CDR3, is AAGVIQSPRHLIKEKRETATLKCYPIPRHDTVYWYQQGPGQDPQFLISFYEKMQSDKGSIPDRFSAQQFSDYHSELNMSSLELGDSALYFCASSFFRGRNTFGSGTRLTVV.

This rearrangement joins TRBV18 to TRBJ2-1; 7 nucleotides line up with TRBD1. The germline gives CDR1 KGHSH, CDR2 LQKENI. Trimming took 3 bases from V and 7 from J; bases not matched to a gene: 9. The CDR3 loop spans 15 amino acids. CDR3 in amino acids: CASSPLSRGINEQFF. The CDR3 DNA sequence: TGTGCCAGCTCACCGCTAAGCAGGGGGATAAATGAGCAGTTCTTC. The variable domain in full, with the rest retrieved from reference TRBV18 and TRBJ2-1, is NAGVMQNPRHLVRRRGQEARLRCSPMKGHSHVYWYRQLPEEGLKFMVYLQKENIIDESGMPKERFSAEFPKEGPSILRIQQVVRGDSAAYFCASSPLSRGINEQFFGPGTRLTVL.

V and J are TRBV2 and TRBJ1-5; 7 positions match TRBD1. After removal of 8 bases from V and 5 bases from J, the junction contained 3 bases not matched to a gene. Germline V gives CDR1 SNHLY, CDR2 FYNNEI. The CDR3 is made up of 12 amino acids. The CDR3 coding sequence is TGTGCCAGCCACAGGGGAGATCAGCCCCAGCATTTT. It yields the protein CASHRGDQPQHF.

The chain uses TRBV5-1 and TRBJ1-6; perhaps TRBD1 as D (5 bases). The length of the CDR3 is 15 residues. The germline gives CDR1 SGHRS, CDR2 YFSETQ. Trimming shortened V by 0 bases and J by 10 bases, and 14 bases separated the two germline ends. CDR3 DNA sequence: TGCGCCAGCAGCTTGGCGGAACAGGTTACCTCACCCCTCCACTTT. Translated, it gives CASSLAEQVTSPLHF.

Here the CDR3 reads CASTRGQGASGYGYTF. CDR3 sequence (DNA): TGTGCCAGTACCCGGGGACAGGGGGCTTCTGGCTATGGCTACACCTTC. The gene calls are TRBV19 and TRBJ1-2; 12 bases are a match to TRBD1. Germline V gene lookup returns CDR1 LNHDA and CDR2 SQIVND (reference sequence). There are 16 residues in the CDR3. The ends lost 7 bases at V and 4 bases at J; junction bases unmatched: 10. Complete variable domain (other parts from reference TRBV19 and TRBJ1-2): DGGITQSPKYLFRKEGQNVTLSCEQNLNHDAMYWYRQDPGQGLRLIYYSQIVNDFQKGDIAEGYSVSREKKESFPLTVTSAQKNPTAFYLCASTRGQGASGYGYTFGSGTRLTVV.

The chain combines TRBV4-2 with TRBJ2-5, with 8 bases identical to TRBD2. Germline V gene data show CDR1 as LGHNA and CDR2 as YNFKEQ. Trimming removed 4 bases from V and 1 base from J; junction bases left unmatched: 5. The CDR3 loop spans 15 amino acids. The chain's CDR3 is CASSPSTSGQETQYF. CDR3 DNA: TGTGCCAGCAGCCCGTCTACTAGCGGCCAAGAGACCCAGTACTTC.